These T cell receptor beta chains were read from a single sample in a study of blood T cell repertoires in COVID-19. Data came from immunoSEQ multiplex PCR; TCRdb stores just in-frame clones and leaves some out. The table has approximately 68,000 clones, 70% to 90% seen once. The sequencing input was peripheral blood. These receptors all stem from an older man with active or convalescent COVID-19. CDR3s include the opening cysteine and the closing phenylalanine or tryptophan. The order of the fields is J gene, D gene, CDR3 length, V gene, clone size, CDR3 protein, CDR3 DNA. A D gene is named only where the DNA matches it firmly. Clone size appears in some rows only: once, few, many, or a class for an expanded clone.

J gene: TRBJ2-1
D gene: NA
CDR3 length: 12
V gene: TRBV7-9
clone size: NA
CDR3 protein: CASSRLENEQFF
CDR3 DNA: TGTGCCAGCAGCCGCCTAGAGAATGAGCAGTTCTTC

J gene: TRBJ2-7
D gene: TRBD1
CDR3 length: 17
V gene: TRBV18
clone size: NA
CDR3 protein: CASSPRGPGLVGYEQYF
CDR3 DNA: TGTGCCAGCTCACCGAGGGGGCCCGGTTTAGTGGGTTACGAGCAGTACTTC

J gene: TRBJ1-4
D gene: NA
CDR3 length: 15
V gene: TRBV9
clone size: NA
CDR3 protein: CASSNDDSREDWLFF
CDR3 DNA: TGTGCCAGCAGCAACGACGACAGCCGCGAAGACTGGTTGTTTTTT

J gene: TRBJ2-1
D gene: TRBD2
CDR3 length: 15
V gene: TRBV5-1
clone size: NA
CDR3 protein: CASSLGPAGENEQFF
CDR3 DNA: TGCGCCAGCAGCTTGGGGCCAGCGGGAGAGAATGAGCAGTTCTTC

J gene: TRBJ1-2
D gene: TRBD1
CDR3 length: 16
V gene: TRBV6-1
clone size: NA
CDR3 protein: CASSEPTGHYLGGYTF
CDR3 DNA: TGTGCCAGCAGTGAACCGACAGGGCATTACTTGGGTGGCTACACCTTC

J gene: TRBJ2-5
D gene: NA
CDR3 length: 15
V gene: TRBV18
clone size: NA
CDR3 protein: CASSSGQGGGETQYF
CDR3 DNA: TGTGCCAGCTCGTCAGGACAGGGCGGGGGAGAGACCCAGTACTTC

J gene: TRBJ1-4
D gene: TRBD1
CDR3 length: 15
V gene: TRBV24-1
clone size: NA
CDR3 protein: CATSDWDRALEKLFF
CDR3 DNA: TGTGCCACCAGTGATTGGGACAGGGCATTAGAAAAACTGTTTTTT

J gene: TRBJ1-1
D gene: NA
CDR3 length: 15
V gene: TRBV5-5
clone size: NA
CDR3 protein: CASSLVTGMVTEAFF
CDR3 DNA: TGTGCCAGCAGCTTGGTTACAGGGATGGTCACTGAAGCTTTCTTT

J gene: TRBJ2-1
D gene: TRBD2
CDR3 length: 15
V gene: TRBV11-2
clone size: NA
CDR3 protein: CASSFRTSGNNEQFF
CDR3 DNA: TGTGCCAGCAGCTTTAGGACTAGCGGGAACAATGAGCAGTTCTTC

J gene: TRBJ1-1
D gene: TRBD1
CDR3 length: 13
V gene: TRBV12-3/TRBV12-4
clone size: NA
CDR3 protein: CASREQGWTEAFF
CDR3 DNA: TGTGCCAGCAGGGAACAGGGGTGGACTGAAGCTTTCTTT

J gene: TRBJ1-2
D gene: NA
CDR3 length: 15
V gene: TRBV28
clone size: NA
CDR3 protein: CASSVGTPSNYGYTF
CDR3 DNA: TGTGCCAGCAGTGTCGGGACACCATCTAACTATGGCTACACCTTC

J gene: TRBJ1-5
D gene: NA
CDR3 length: 14
V gene: TRBV28
clone size: NA
CDR3 protein: CASSRQRGSQPQHF
CDR3 DNA: TGTGCCAGCAGCCGTCAAAGGGGAAGTCAGCCCCAGCATTTT

J gene: TRBJ1-2
D gene: NA
CDR3 length: 15
V gene: TRBV5-6
clone size: NA
CDR3 protein: CASSLGPRAIYGYTF
CDR3 DNA: TGTGCCAGCAGCTTGGGCCCCAGGGCCATCTATGGCTACACCTTC

J gene: TRBJ1-6
D gene: NA
CDR3 length: 15
V gene: TRBV5-4
clone size: once
CDR3 protein: CASSQDRLENSPLHF
CDR3 DNA: TGTGCCAGCAGCCAAGACAGGCTAGAGAATTCACCCCTCCACTTT

J gene: TRBJ1-5
D gene: NA
CDR3 length: 14
V gene: TRBV5-1
clone size: NA
CDR3 protein: CASSAGGGNQPQHF
CDR3 DNA: TGCGCCAGCAGCGCTGGGGGGGGAAATCAGCCCCAGCATTTT

J gene: TRBJ2-1
D gene: TRBD2
CDR3 length: 16
V gene: TRBV5-1
clone size: NA
CDR3 protein: CASSLDPSGGYSEQFF
CDR3 DNA: TGCGCCAGCAGCTTGGACCCTAGCGGGGGGTATAGTGAGCAGTTCTTC

J gene: TRBJ1-1
D gene: NA
CDR3 length: 15
V gene: TRBV19
clone size: NA
CDR3 protein: CASSIDTAMNTEAFF
CDR3 DNA: TGTGCCAGTAGTATAGATACAGCCATGAACACTGAAGCTTTCTTT